These 30 T cell receptor beta chains were all obtained from the same sample, sequenced in a study of OX40 agonist ivuxolimab in advanced cancers. Profiling relied on immunoSEQ multiplex PCR, and the TCRdb table lists in-frame clones only, not all of them. The sample lists fewer than 15,000 clones, approximately 87% occurring once. Sequences were derived from CD4+ or CD8+ T cells sorted from blood, sampled in a trial of the OX40 agonist ivuxolimab. The source of these receptors is an adult with an advanced solid tumor such as melanoma, head and neck, liver or kidney cancer.

The gene calls are TRBV6-4 and TRBJ2-3; D remains unclear. Deletions cut 5 bases from V and 4 bases from J, with 10 bases between. The CDR3 covers 13 residues. Per the germline V gene, CDR1 is MRHNA and CDR2 is SNTAGT. The CDR3 sequence is CASSLDSSDTQYF. CDR3 bases: TGTGCCAGCAGTCTTGACTCCTCAGATACGCAGTATTTT.

The V gene is TRBV6-6, the J gene TRBJ2-1, with 9 bases identical to TRBD1. The CDR3 contains 15 residues. V shed 6 bases and J 2 bases; nucleotides not matched to a gene: 5. The V gene's germline CDR1 is MNHNY and CDR2 SVGAGI (reference sequence). The CDR3 spells CASSRGQGPYNEQFF. CDR3 sequence (DNA): TGTGCCAGCAGCAGGGGACAGGGCCCCTACAATGAGCAGTTCTTC.

This clone was seen a handful of times. This chain links TRBV12-5 with TRBJ2-1; D possibly matches TRBD1 or TRBD2 (6 bases each). Germline-derived CDR1 and CDR2 are LGHNT and FRNRAP. The CDR3 loop spans 16 amino acids. V lost 5 bases and J 3 bases, leaving 17 bases between the germline ends. CDR3 nucleotides: TGTGCTAGTGGTCCCCCTGAGGGGGAGGACTACAATGAGCAGTTCTTC. This codes for CASGPPEGEDYNEQFF. Together with reference TRBV12-5 and TRBJ2-1, the CDR3 gives the full variable domain: DARVTQTPRHKVTEMGQEVTMRCQPILGHNTVFWYRQTMMQGLELLAYFRNRAPLDDSGMPKDRFSAEMPDATLATLKIQPSEPRDSAVYFCASGPPEGEDYNEQFFGPGTRLTVL.

The chain is built from TRBV11-2 and TRBJ2-7; the D call may be TRBD1 or TRBD2 (5 bases each). V was clipped by 1 base and J by 4 bases, with 14 bases between them. CDR3 size: 15 residues. Germline values: CDR1 SGHAT, CDR2 FQNNGV. CDR3 in DNA: TGTGCCAGCAGCTTAGGGCCGGGGACCATTTACGAGCAGTACTTC. Its protein product is CASSLGPGTIYEQYF. The variable domain in full, completed from reference TRBV11-2 and TRBJ2-7, reads EAGVAQSPRYKIIEKRQSVAFWCNPISGHATLYWYQQILGQGPKLLIQFQNNGVVDDSQLPKDRFSAERLKGVDSTLKIQPAKLEDSAVYLCASSLGPGTIYEQYFGPGTRLTVT.

V gene TRBV7-2 combines with J gene TRBJ1-2, with TRBD1 matching over 9 bases. The junction had 8 bases not matched to a gene; V was cut back by 2 bases and J by 4 bases. Germline V lookup: CDR1 SGHTA, CDR2 FQGNSA. This CDR3 is 16 amino acids long. For the CDR3, the DNA is TGTGCCAGCAGCTTACCCCGGACAGGGGTCCTCTATGGCTACACCTTC. Its translation: CASSLPRTGVLYGYTF.

The V gene is TRBV27, the J gene TRBJ2-3, with TRBD2 identical over 10 bases. The J segment lost 4 bases and the V segment lost 6 bases, leaving 10 bases of the junction unmatched. The CDR3 consists of 16 residues. Germline loops: CDR1 MNHEY, CDR2 SMNVEV (reference sequence). As DNA, the CDR3 is TGTGCCAGCAGCAGAGCGGGAGGGCCGTTAGCAGATACGCAGTATTTT. Translated, it gives CASSRAGGPLADTQYF.

The chain combines TRBV5-4 with TRBJ1-1; D is ambiguous. V was pared by 1 base and J by 0 bases, with 10 bases between. Germline assignment: CDR1 SGHNT and CDR2 YYREEE (reference sequence). This CDR3 spans 15 amino acids. CDR3 in amino acids: CASSLFSGMNTEAFF. CDR3 sequence (DNA): TGTGCCAGCAGCTTGTTCTCAGGTATGAACACTGAAGCTTTCTTT. The full variable domain, rest sourced from reference TRBV5-4 and TRBJ1-1, is ETGVTQSPTHLIKTRGQQVTLRCSSQSGHNTVSWYQQALGQGPQFIFQYYREEENGRGNFPPRFSGLQFPNYSSELNVNALELDDSALYLCASSLFSGMNTEAFFGQGTRLTVV.

The chain recombines TRBV6-5 with TRBJ1-1; D gene uncertain. Germline V gives CDR1 MNHEY, CDR2 SVGAGI. The V and J ends lost 4 bases and 0 bases respectively, with 12 bases between them. CDR3 size: 15 residues. CDR3 sequence: CASSSYGNMNTEAFF. Written as DNA, the CDR3 is TGTGCCAGCAGTTCCTACGGAAACATGAACACTGAAGCTTTCTTT.

This chain uses TRBV29-1 with TRBJ2-5; TRBD1 matches at 7 bases. The CDR3 spans 13 residues. V lost 3 bases and J lost 5; bases outside the gene matches: 6. Per germline, CDR1 SQVTM and CDR2 ANQGSEA. Written as DNA, the CDR3 is TGCAGCGTTGACGGCGAAGGGGGCGAGACCCAGTACTTC. Translated: CSVDGEGGETQYF. The full variable domain, completed using reference TRBV29-1 and TRBJ2-5, is SAVISQKPSRDICQRGTSLTIQCQVDSQVTMMFWYRQQPGQSLTLIATANQGSEATYESGFVIDKFPISRPNLTFSTLTVSNMSPEDSSIYLCSVDGEGGETQYFGPGTRLLVL.

The chain uses TRBV5-5 and TRBJ2-4, with unresolved D. The CDR3 has 16 amino acids. In germline, CDR1 is SGHKS, CDR2 YYEKEE (reference sequence). Trimming took off 2 bases at V and 5 bases at J, with 17 bases between the two ends. CDR3 loop: CASSFNALLGENIQYF. The CDR3 nucleotides are TGTGCCAGCAGCTTCAATGCACTTCTTGGCGAAAACATTCAGTACTTC.

This clone was detected only once. V gene TRBV7-9 combines with J gene TRBJ2-1, with TRBD2 identical over 8 bases. V shed 5 bases and J 3 bases; nucleotides not matched to a gene: 6. CDR3 length: 15 amino acids. The germline CDR1 and CDR2 sequences are SEHNR and FQNEAQ (reference sequence). The CDR3 DNA sequence: TGTGCCAGCAGCCCACGGACTAGCCTCTACAATGAGCAGTTCTTC. Its translation: CASSPRTSLYNEQFF.

This chain joins TRBV9 and TRBJ2-1; 8 bases are a match to TRBD2. The CDR3 sequence is 17 residues long. Germline lookup yields CDR1 SGDLS and CDR2 YYNGEE. V was clipped by 0 bases and J by 8 bases; unmatched bases: 13. CDR3 DNA sequence: TGTGCCAGCAGCGTAGTGGAGGGTCCGGGAGGGATGGATGAGCAGTTCTTC. Its translation is CASSVVEGPGGMDEQFF.

The chain employs TRBV27 and TRBJ2-1, with D maybe TRBD1 (7 bases). The germline CDR1 and CDR2 sequences are MNHEY and SMNVEV (reference sequence). Trimming removed 2 bases at V and 7 bases at J, with 12 bases between. CDR3 size: 14 residues. CDR3 sequence reads: CASSLKGAGNEQFF. CDR3 in DNA: TGTGCCAGCAGTTTAAAGGGGGCGGGGAATGAGCAGTTCTTC.

This clone was found once. The chain combines TRBV27 with TRBJ2-1, with D tentatively TRBD2 (6 bases). The CDR3 runs 15 residues. Germline loops: CDR1 MNHEY, CDR2 SMNVEV (reference sequence). Trimming shortened V by 5 bases and J by 4 bases, and 15 bases separated the two germline ends. CDR3 in amino acids: CASSPAAGFYNEQFF. Written as DNA, the CDR3 is TGTGCCAGCAGTCCCGCGGCGGGATTTTACAATGAGCAGTTCTTC.

V is TRBV19 and J is TRBJ2-2; D is undetermined. Trimming took 7 bases from V and 6 from J, leaving 9 bases between them. CDR1 LNHDA and CDR2 SQIVND come from the germline V gene (reference sequence). This CDR3 spans 12 amino acids. In DNA form, the CDR3 reads TGTGCCAGTACCTACTTGTCCGGGGAGCTGTTTTTT. It yields the protein CASTYLSGELFF.

The chain carries TRBV14 and TRBJ2-7; 8 bases are shared with TRBD1. The germline CDR1 and CDR2 sequences are SGHDN and FVKESK. V shed 4 bases and J 3 bases; nucleotides not matched to a gene: 8. This CDR3 has 15 residues. This CDR3 is CASSPTGRGLYEQYF. The CDR3 DNA follows: TGTGCCAGCAGCCCCACCGGCAGGGGGCTCTACGAGCAGTACTTC.

The V and J genes are TRBV28 and TRBJ1-2, with 7 bases that match TRBD1. This CDR3 has 16 amino acids. V was pared by 7 bases and J by 0 bases, with 11 bases of the junction left unmatched. Per the germline V gene, CDR1 is MDHEN and CDR2 is SYDVKM. CDR3 sequence reads: CASNPPGGTANYGYTF. In nucleotides, the CDR3 is TGTGCCAGCAATCCCCCCGGGGGGACAGCTAACTATGGCTACACCTTC.

The chain recombines TRBV5-1 with TRBJ1-4; 10 bases align to TRBD1. CDR1 SGHRS and CDR2 YFSETQ come from the germline V gene. The CDR3 totals 17 residues. V trimming: 1 base; J trimming: 7 bases; junction bases outside the gene matches: 10. This CDR3 is CASSLIGQGDLGEKLFF. The CDR3 DNA reads TGCGCCAGCAGCTTGATTGGACAGGGGGACTTGGGTGAAAAACTGTTTTTT.

The chain joins TRBV7-6 to TRBJ2-7, with TRBD2 matching over 9 bases. Germline CDR1 SGHVS, CDR2 FNYEAQ. The length of the CDR3 is 16 residues. The V and J ends lost 3 bases and 2 bases, in that order; junction bases with no gene match: 8. CDR3 in DNA: TGTGCCAGCAGCTTCTGGGAGTCTAGCGGGACCTACGAGCAGTACTTC. Translation gives CASSFWESSGTYEQYF.

The CDR3 here is CASRTRGPGETQYF. Written as DNA, the CDR3 is TGTGCCAGCAGGACCCGTGGCCCCGGAGAGACCCAGTACTTC. The chain joins TRBV28 to TRBJ2-5; D gene ambiguous. CDR1 and CDR2 from the germline V gene are MDHEN and SYDVKM. With 6 bases removed from V and 4 bases from J, the gap between germline ends came to 15 bases. The CDR3 has 14 amino acids.

The V and J genes are TRBV27 and TRBJ2-7, with D maybe TRBD2 (5 bases). The CDR3 totals 13 residues. Trimming shortened V by 8 bases and J by 6 bases, and 17 bases separated the two germline ends. The germline V gene has CDR1 MNHEY and CDR2 SMNVEV (reference sequence). CDR3 residues: CASWKRLAGEQYF. For the CDR3, the DNA is TGTGCCAGCTGGAAAAGACTGGCGGGCGAGCAGTACTTC.

The chain combines TRBV28 with TRBJ2-7; possible D gene TRBD1, 6 bases. Trimming pared 6 bases from V and 3 bases from J, leaving 15 bases between. CDR1 MDHEN and CDR2 SYDVKM come from the germline V gene. This CDR3 is 14 amino acids long. The CDR3, as DNA: TGTGCCAGCAGGCTGAGACAGGAACTCTACGAGCAGTACTTC. It encodes CASRLRQELYEQYF.

The chain recombines TRBV4-1 with TRBJ2-7; D not certain. This CDR3 is built from 14 residues. V lost 3 bases and J 0 bases, leaving 9 bases between the germline ends. Germline CDR1 reads MGHRA; CDR2 reads YSYEKL. The CDR3 nucleotides read TGCGCCAGCAGCCAGGGTTCAAGCTCCTACGAGCAGTACTTC. Protein sequence: CASSQGSSSYEQYF.

This clone was counted between two and nine times. This chain links TRBV2 with TRBJ1-2; 9 nucleotides align to TRBD1. CDR3 length equals 19 residues. Germline lookup yields CDR1 SNHLY and CDR2 FYNNEI. V lost 3 bases and J lost 5; bases outside the gene matches: 19. CDR3 amino acids: CASSDVGRGTGKSLYGYTF. DNA of the CDR3: TGTGCCAGCAGTGACGTGGGGCGCGGGACAGGGAAGTCTCTGTATGGCTACACCTTC.

The chain recombines TRBV6-1 with TRBJ2-4, with D possibly TRBD2 on 5 matching bases. Deletions cut 3 bases from V and 0 bases from J, with 18 bases between. The CDR3 length is 18 residues. The V gene's germline CDR1 is MNHNS and CDR2 SASEGT. The CDR3 DNA follows: TGTGCCAGCAGTGATTTCTATTTGGGAGAGTTAGCCAAAAACATTCAGTACTTC. It yields the protein CASSDFYLGELAKNIQYF.

The V call is TRBV27, the J call TRBJ2-7, with a tentative D call TRBD2 (5 bases). With 2 bases removed from V and 3 bases from J, the gap between germline ends came to 8 bases. CDR3 length equals 13 residues. Germline values: CDR1 MNHEY, CDR2 SMNVEV (reference sequence). In nucleotides, the CDR3 is TGTGCCAGCAGTTTAGCCAGCGGCTACGAGCAGTACTTC. It codes for CASSLASGYEQYF.

The chain is built from TRBV7-3 and TRBJ2-7; 11 positions match TRBD2. The germline V gene has CDR1 SGHTA and CDR2 FQGTGA. The V and J ends lost 2 bases and 1 base, in that order; junction bases with no gene match: 7. The CDR3 contains 17 residues. The CDR3 region has the DNA TGTGCCAGCAGCTTAGGTGCTAGCGGGGGGCTGTCCTACGAGCAGTACTTC. Translation: CASSLGASGGLSYEQYF.

The chain recombines TRBV9 with TRBJ2-1; TRBD2 matches 7 bases. Trimming cost V 0 bases and J 5 bases; bases outside gene matches: 8. The CDR3 totals 16 residues. The V gene's germline CDR1 is SGDLS and CDR2 YYNGEE. CDR3 sequence reads: CASSVGPGGGDNEQFF. CDR3 DNA: TGTGCCAGCAGCGTAGGCCCGGGCGGGGGAGACAATGAGCAGTTCTTC.

The V and J genes are TRBV29-1 and TRBJ2-3; D remains ambiguous. The CDR3 runs to 14 residues. Trimming took 5 bases from V and 3 from J, leaving 15 bases between them. Germline lookup yields CDR1 SQVTM and CDR2 ANQGSEA. The CDR3 sequence: CSVWNSASTDTQYF. The CDR3 region has the DNA TGCAGCGTTTGGAACAGTGCTAGTACAGATACGCAGTATTTT.

V and J are TRBV7-9 and TRBJ1-1; the D is unclear. The CDR3 loop spans 13 amino acids. Germline loops: CDR1 SEHNR, CDR2 FQNEAQ (reference sequence). V lost 5 bases and J lost 3, with 10 bases in between. The CDR3 nucleotides read TGTGCCAGCAGCCTCGACGGCCACACTGAAGCTTTCTTT. Translated: CASSLDGHTEAFF.